The 20 T cell receptor beta chains below all came from one sample that was sequenced in a study of OX40 agonist ivuxolimab in advanced cancers. TCRdb's copy holds only in-frame clones and misses some; the assay was immunoSEQ multiplex PCR. This table holds 65,000 to 85,000 clones, about 90% found once. The source material was CD4+ or CD8+ T cells sorted from blood, sampled in a trial of the OX40 agonist ivuxolimab. The receptors stem from an adult with an advanced solid tumor such as melanoma, head and neck, liver or kidney cancer.

The J gene is TRBJ2-7, the V gene TRBV7-9, with D perhaps matching TRBD2 (6 bases). V gave up 3 bases and J gave up 7 bases, with 13 bases separating them. The V gene's germline CDR1 is SEHNR and CDR2 FQNEAQ (reference sequence). The CDR3 has 13 residues. For the CDR3, the DNA is TGTGCCAGCAGCTTGGAGGGGTCGGATGAGCAGTACTTC. Translating gives CASSLEGSDEQYF.

The chain joins TRBV5-6 to TRBJ2-7; D remains ambiguous. V lost 2 bases and J 4 bases, leaving 10 bases between the germline ends. The germline gives CDR1 SGHDT, CDR2 YYEEEE. There are 13 residues in the CDR3. The CDR3 DNA follows: TGTGCCAGCAGCTTTTTTACGGAATACGAGCAGTACTTC. Translated: CASSFFTEYEQYF.

The chain is built from TRBV9 and TRBJ2-3; D call uncertain. V lost 0 bases and J 4 bases, leaving 12 bases between the germline ends. The germline V gene has CDR1 SGDLS and CDR2 YYNGEE. The CDR3 covers 15 residues. The chain's CDR3 is CASSVATTEPDTQYF. DNA of the CDR3: TGTGCCAGCAGCGTAGCGACGACTGAGCCAGATACGCAGTATTTT.

The chain recombines TRBV4-3 with TRBJ2-1; 8 nucleotides match TRBD1. V was clipped by 0 bases and J by 2 bases; unmatched bases: 3. Per the germline V gene, CDR1 is LGHNA and CDR2 is YSLEER. The CDR3 has 16 residues. CDR3 sequence (DNA): TGCGCCAGCAGCCAAGATGAGGGACAGGCCTACAATGAGCAGTTCTTC. Translating it yields CASSQDEGQAYNEQFF.

There are a few counts of this clone. This chain links TRBV7-9 with TRBJ1-1; no firm D call. Germline values: CDR1 SEHNR, CDR2 FQNEAQ (reference sequence). Deletions cut 1 base from V and 5 bases from J, with 8 bases between. This CDR3 is 13 amino acids long. CDR3 coding DNA: TGTGCCAGCAGCTTAGGTTTGGATACTGAAGCTTTCTTT. Protein sequence: CASSLGLDTEAFF. The whole variable domain, remainder taken from reference TRBV7-9 and TRBJ1-1, is DTGVSQNPRHKITKRGQNVTFRCDPISEHNRLYWYRQTLGQGPEFLTYFQNEAQLEKSRLLSDRFSAERPKGSFSTLEIQRTEQGDSAMYLCASSLGLDTEAFFGQGTRLTVV.

The gene calls are TRBV5-8 and TRBJ1-2, with 8 nucleotides matching TRBD1. J gave up 9 bases and V 4 bases, and 5 bases lay outside the gene matches. In germline, CDR1 is SGHTS, CDR2 YDEGEE. The CDR3 sequence is 12 residues long. DNA of the CDR3: TGTGCCAGCAGCCTGACAGGGGCGAGCTACACCTTC. As protein: CASSLTGASYTF.

The V gene is TRBV7-9, the J gene TRBJ2-7; no clear D gene. From germline, CDR1 is SEHNR and CDR2 FQNEAQ (reference sequence). The CDR3 has 13 residues. The V and J ends lost 4 bases and 6 bases respectively, with 13 bases between them. CDR3 nucleotide sequence: TGTGCCAGCAGCTCCCCGACCGGGCTCGAGCAGTACTTC. Translated: CASSSPTGLEQYF.

This clone appeared a few times. CDR3 DNA: TGTGCCAGCAGTTTACGGACGAACACTGAAGCTTTCTTT. It is translated as CASSLRTNTEAFF. The genes are TRBV27 and TRBJ1-1; D unresolved. CDR3 length equals 13 residues. CDR1 MNHEY and CDR2 SMNVEV come from the germline V gene (reference sequence). Trimming removed 2 bases from V and 1 base from J, with 5 bases in between.

The chain has TRBV9 and TRBJ1-2; the D is unclear. Trimming removed 0 bases from V and 5 bases from J, with 17 bases in between. This CDR3 is 16 amino acids long. The germline CDR1 and CDR2 sequences are SGDLS and YYNGEE. This chain's CDR3 is CASSVDPVDGGYGYTF. The CDR3 nucleotides are TGTGCCAGCAGCGTAGACCCAGTCGACGGCGGTTATGGCTACACCTTC. The full variable domain, completed using reference TRBV9 and TRBJ1-2, is DSGVTQTPKHLITATGQRVTLRCSPRSGDLSVYWYQQSLDQGLQFLIQYYNGEERAKGNILERFSAQQFPDLHSELNLSSLELGDSALYFCASSVDPVDGGYGYTFGSGTRLTVV.

The rearrangement links TRBV4-3 to TRBJ1-5, with D uncertain. The germline V gene encodes CDR1 LGHNA and CDR2 YSLEER. V shed 1 base and J shed 3 bases, with 13 bases lying between them. The CDR3 is made up of 16 amino acids. CDR3: CASSQVWAGHNQPQHF. The CDR3 nucleotides are TGCGCCAGCAGCCAAGTCTGGGCAGGTCACAATCAGCCCCAGCATTTT.

This clone was recorded only once. This chain links TRBV6-1 with TRBJ2-1; 9 bases align to TRBD1. This CDR3 has 17 amino acids. Germline V gene lookup returns CDR1 MNHNS and CDR2 SASEGT. After removal of 2 bases from V and 6 bases from J, the junction contained 11 bases not matched to a gene. The CDR3 here is CASSEHGTGGESNEQFF. The CDR3 nucleotides are TGTGCCAGCAGTGAACACGGTACAGGGGGCGAATCCAATGAGCAGTTCTTC.

The chain combines TRBV6-6 with TRBJ2-7; tentative D call: TRBD1 (5 bases). This CDR3 is built from 15 residues. Germline CDR1 and CDR2: MNHNY and SVGAGI (reference sequence). V was cut by 6 bases and J by 1 base, with 16 bases left in between. CDR3 protein: CASRSGQGPSYEQYF. CDR3 DNA: TGTGCCAGCAGGTCAGGGCAGGGCCCTTCCTACGAGCAGTACTTC.

This clone was seen only once. This sequence joins TRBV30 and TRBJ2-2, with D unclear. The V gene lost 3 bases and the J gene lost 6 bases, with 8 bases spanning the gap. CDR3 length: 12 residues. CDR1 GTSNPN and CDR2 SVGIG come from the germline V gene (reference sequence). CDR3 region: CAWSPEPGELFF. CDR3 nucleotide sequence: TGTGCCTGGAGCCCCGAGCCCGGGGAGCTGTTTTTT.

V usage is TRBV19 and J usage is TRBJ1-1, with 11 nucleotides matching TRBD1. CDR1 LNHDA and CDR2 SQIVND come from the germline V gene (reference sequence). V lost 4 bases, J lost 5 bases, and 3 bases stayed unmatched. This CDR3 is 14 amino acids long. CDR3 in amino acids: CASSTDRGQTEAFF. The CDR3 nucleotides are TGTGCCAGTAGTACGGACAGGGGGCAGACTGAAGCTTTCTTT.

This clone has more than one count but fewer than ten. The chain joins TRBV7-6 to TRBJ1-3; no clear D. CDR3 length equals 15 residues. V shed 1 base and J shed 0 bases, with 7 bases lying between them. CDR1 and CDR2 (germline): SGHVS, FNYEAQ. CDR3 protein: CASSLEAGSGNTIYF. In DNA, the CDR3 is TGTGCCAGCAGCTTAGAGGCAGGCTCTGGAAACACCATATATTTT.

The V and J genes are TRBV25-1 and TRBJ2-1, with 7 nucleotides matching TRBD1. J was trimmed by 9 bases and V by 0 bases; bases with no gene match: 8. The CDR3 has 15 residues. The germline CDR1 and CDR2 sequences are MGHDK and SYGVNS. CDR3 residues: CASSEYLVGGGEQFF. CDR3 coding DNA: TGTGCCAGCAGTGAATATCTGGTAGGGGGCGGTGAGCAGTTCTTC.

The chain is built from TRBV4-2 and TRBJ2-7; 11 bases are a match to TRBD2. This CDR3 is 17 amino acids long. The germline CDR1 and CDR2 sequences are LGHNA and YNFKEQ. Losses at the gene ends were 0 bases for V and 0 bases for J; bases not matched to a gene: 4. The CDR3 DNA reads TGTGCCAGCAGCCAAGATAGCGGGGGGGGGAACTCCTACGAGCAGTACTTC. It is translated as CASSQDSGGGNSYEQYF.

V and J are TRBV27 and TRBJ1-4; possible D gene TRBD1, 6 bases. The CDR3 length is 15 residues. In germline, CDR1 is MNHEY, CDR2 SMNVEV (reference sequence). Trimming took off 5 bases at V and 6 bases at J, with 16 bases between the two ends. CDR3 protein: CASSPSRDTHEKLFF. CDR3 sequence (DNA): TGTGCCAGCAGTCCCTCCCGGGACACGCATGAAAAACTGTTTTTT.

This chain uses TRBV10-3 with TRBJ1-2; 7 nucleotides line up with TRBD1. The germline CDR1 and CDR2 sequences are ENHRY and SYGVKD. This CDR3 is 17 amino acids long. V lost 3 bases, J lost 3 bases, and 13 bases stayed unmatched. CDR3 sequence: CAISEFSGRGLHYGYTF. CDR3 DNA: TGTGCCATCAGTGAATTCTCCGGGAGGGGGCTGCACTATGGCTACACCTTC.

V is TRBV27 and J is TRBJ1-2, with 8 bases lining up with TRBD1. Per the germline V gene, CDR1 is MNHEY and CDR2 is SMNVEV (reference sequence). Trimming took 3 bases from V and 4 from J; bases not matched to a gene: 1. The CDR3 is 13 amino acids. CDR3 DNA sequence: TGTGCCAGCAGTTTCGGACAGGGCTATGGCTACACCTTC. Translation gives CASSFGQGYGYTF.